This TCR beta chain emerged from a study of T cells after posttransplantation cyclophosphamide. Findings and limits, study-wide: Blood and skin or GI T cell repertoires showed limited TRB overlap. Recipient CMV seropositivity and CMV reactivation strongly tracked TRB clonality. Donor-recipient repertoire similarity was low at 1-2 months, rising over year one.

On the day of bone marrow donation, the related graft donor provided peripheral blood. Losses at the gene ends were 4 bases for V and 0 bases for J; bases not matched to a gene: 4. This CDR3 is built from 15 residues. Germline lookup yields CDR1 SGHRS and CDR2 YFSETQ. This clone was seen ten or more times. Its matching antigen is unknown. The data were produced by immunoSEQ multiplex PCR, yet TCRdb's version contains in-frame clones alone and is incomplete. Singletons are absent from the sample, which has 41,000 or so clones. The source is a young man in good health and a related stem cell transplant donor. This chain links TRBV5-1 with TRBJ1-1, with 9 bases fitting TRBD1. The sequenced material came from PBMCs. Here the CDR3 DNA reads TGCGCCAGCAGCCCTCGGACAGGGGTGAACACTGAAGCTTTCTTT. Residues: CASSPRTGVNTEAFF.